These T cell receptor beta chains were read from a single sample in a study of blood T cell repertoires in COVID-19. The protocol was immunoSEQ multiplex PCR, while the TCRdb copy is restricted to in-frame clones and leaves out a portion. This sample has 150,000 or so clones; more than 75% occur once, and the top ten carry approximately 13%. Sequencing was performed on peripheral blood. The source is a man between 60 and 70 years old with active or convalescent COVID-19. Each CDR3 is given without its conserved first and last residue. Each record gives: CDR3 protein, J gene, V gene.

CDR3: ASSLGGGLNEQF; J: TRBJ2-1; V: TRBV5-1
CDR3: ASSAAASGNYEQY; J: TRBJ2-7; V: TRBV18
CDR3: ASTWEGDSNQPQH; J: TRBJ1-5; V: TRBV6-5
CDR3: ASSLADYGYT; J: TRBJ1-2; V: TRBV28
CDR3: ASRVRQGGWDTQY; J: TRBJ2-3; V: TRBV2
CDR3: SASYRDRGRTEAF; J: TRBJ1-1; V: TRBV20-1
CDR3: ASSFERPNTQY; J: TRBJ2-3; V: TRBV2
CDR3: ASSPDSPTPEAF; J: TRBJ1-1; V: TRBV5-4
CDR3: ASRPGLSSYNEQF; J: TRBJ2-1; V: TRBV6-5
CDR3: SVGQGFGNTIY; J: TRBJ1-3; V: TRBV29-1
CDR3: ASRPDSPDTQY; J: TRBJ2-3; V: TRBV2
CDR3: ASSFRDPSGNTIY; J: TRBJ1-3; V: TRBV5-5
CDR3: ASSSPSGRDTDTQY; J: TRBJ2-3; V: TRBV27
CDR3: ASSPQGLGEKLF; J: TRBJ1-4; V: TRBV5-1
CDR3: AISLTGEGNQPQH; J: TRBJ1-5; V: TRBV10-3
CDR3: ASSGRQGKQTYEQY; J: TRBJ2-7; V: TRBV11-2
CDR3: AISGRTGSNTGELF; J: TRBJ2-2; V: TRBV10-3
CDR3: ASSPISSASGSYEQY; J: TRBJ2-7; V: TRBV11-2
CDR3: ASSQEGAGETQGQF; J: TRBJ2-1; V: TRBV4-3
CDR3: ASRALVHRVGQPQH; J: TRBJ1-5; V: TRBV25-1
CDR3: ASSQDSGTDTQY; J: TRBJ2-3; V: TRBV3-1/TRBV3-2
CDR3: ASSLIRGSLAF; J: TRBJ1-1; V: TRBV5-1
CDR3: ASSQSKRSSYNEQF; J: TRBJ2-1; V: TRBV3-1/TRBV3-2
CDR3: ATKGWREKKEDEAF; J: TRBJ1-1; V: TRBV5-5
CDR3: ASSPGGLSEAF; J: TRBJ1-1; V: TRBV5-5
CDR3: ASSERSGRGNEQF; J: TRBJ2-1; V: TRBV2
CDR3: ASSLTAASTDTQY; J: TRBJ2-3; V: TRBV7-3
CDR3: ASSFWDRVNYEQY; J: TRBJ2-7; V: TRBV5-6
CDR3: ASTFGGDTQY; J: TRBJ2-3; V: TRBV6-5
CDR3: ASSYAGAAEAF; J: TRBJ1-1; V: TRBV6-5
CDR3: ASRRAWGTDTQY; J: TRBJ2-3; V: TRBV7-8
CDR3: ASSPIQGARDSPLH; J: TRBJ1-6; V: TRBV18
CDR3: ASSQAAALRGAGEETQY; J: TRBJ2-5; V: TRBV4-3
CDR3: ASSYTGGSSYNEQF; J: TRBJ2-1; V: TRBV6-6
CDR3: ASSQGMGVTYEQY; J: TRBJ2-7; V: TRBV4-1
CDR3: ASSPGTPEGIQY; J: TRBJ2-4; V: TRBV5-1
CDR3: ASSSTGPYGYT; J: TRBJ1-2; V: TRBV5-1
CDR3: ASSLDDRSYGYT; J: TRBJ1-2; V: TRBV5-1
CDR3: ASSVGQGGGYT; J: TRBJ1-2; V: TRBV25-1
CDR3: ASSPTGEREKLF; J: TRBJ1-4; V: TRBV7-2
CDR3: ASERRGANYEQY; J: TRBJ2-7; V: TRBV27
CDR3: ASSQGGRLEETQY; J: TRBJ2-5; V: TRBV4-2
CDR3: ASSDFDRGLGEQY; J: TRBJ2-7; V: TRBV11-3
CDR3: ASSIGNEQYNEQF; J: TRBJ2-1; V: TRBV5-1
CDR3: ASSFGTPGWETQY; J: TRBJ2-5; V: TRBV5-1
CDR3: ASSPDPGTDTQY; J: TRBJ2-3; V: TRBV5-4
CDR3: ASSLPGGEQY; J: TRBJ2-7; V: TRBV27